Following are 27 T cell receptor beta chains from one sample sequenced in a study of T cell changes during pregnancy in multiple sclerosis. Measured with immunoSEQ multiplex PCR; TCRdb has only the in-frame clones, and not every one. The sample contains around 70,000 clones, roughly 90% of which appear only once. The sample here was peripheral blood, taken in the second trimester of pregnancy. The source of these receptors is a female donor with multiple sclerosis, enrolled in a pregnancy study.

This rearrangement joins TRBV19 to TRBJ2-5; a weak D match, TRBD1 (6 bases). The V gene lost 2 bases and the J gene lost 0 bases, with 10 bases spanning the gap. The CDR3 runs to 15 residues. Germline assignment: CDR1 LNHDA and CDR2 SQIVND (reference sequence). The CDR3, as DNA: TGTGCCAGTAGTATAAGCCAGGGGTACCAAGAGACCCAGTACTTC. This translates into CASSISQGYQETQYF. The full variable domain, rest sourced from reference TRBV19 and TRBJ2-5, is DGGITQSPKYLFRKEGQNVTLSCEQNLNHDAMYWYRQDPGQGLRLIYYSQIVNDFQKGDIAEGYSVSREKKESFPLTVTSAQKNPTAFYLCASSISQGYQETQYFGPGTRLLVL.

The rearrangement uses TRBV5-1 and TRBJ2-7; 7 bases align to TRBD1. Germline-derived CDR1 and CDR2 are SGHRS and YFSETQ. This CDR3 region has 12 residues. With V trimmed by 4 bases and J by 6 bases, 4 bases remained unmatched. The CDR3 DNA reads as TGCGCCAGCAGCATGACAGGGATCGAGCAGTACTTC. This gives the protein CASSMTGIEQYF.

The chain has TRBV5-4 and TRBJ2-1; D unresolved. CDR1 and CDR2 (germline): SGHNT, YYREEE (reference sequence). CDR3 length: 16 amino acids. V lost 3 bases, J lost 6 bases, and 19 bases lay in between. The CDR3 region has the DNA TGTGCCAGCAGCTCCCCAACAAGTACCACCCGCAATGAGCAGTTCTTC. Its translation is CASSSPTSTTRNEQFF. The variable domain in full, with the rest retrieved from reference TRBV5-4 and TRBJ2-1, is ETGVTQSPTHLIKTRGQQVTLRCSSQSGHNTVSWYQQALGQGPQFIFQYYREEENGRGNFPPRFSGLQFPNYSSELNVNALELDDSALYLCASSSPTSTTRNEQFFGPGTRLTVL.

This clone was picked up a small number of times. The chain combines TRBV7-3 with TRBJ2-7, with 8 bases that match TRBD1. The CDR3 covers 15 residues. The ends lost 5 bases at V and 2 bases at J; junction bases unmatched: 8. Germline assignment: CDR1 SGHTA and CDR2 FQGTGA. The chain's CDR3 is CASSPQGASAYEQYF. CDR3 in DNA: TGTGCCAGCAGCCCGCAGGGGGCAAGCGCCTACGAGCAGTACTTC.

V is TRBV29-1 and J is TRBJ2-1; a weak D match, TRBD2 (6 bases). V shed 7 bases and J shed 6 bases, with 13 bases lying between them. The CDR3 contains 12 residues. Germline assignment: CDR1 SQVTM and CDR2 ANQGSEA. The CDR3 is CSGGLSVNEQFF. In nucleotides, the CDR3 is TGCAGCGGTGGACTAAGCGTCAATGAGCAGTTCTTC.

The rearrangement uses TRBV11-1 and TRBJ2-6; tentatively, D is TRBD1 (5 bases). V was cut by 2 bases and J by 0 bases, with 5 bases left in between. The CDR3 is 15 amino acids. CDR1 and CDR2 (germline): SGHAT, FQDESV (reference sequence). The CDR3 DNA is TGTGCCAGCAGCTTACAGGGCTCTGGGGCCAACGTCCTGACTTTC. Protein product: CASSLQGSGANVLTF.

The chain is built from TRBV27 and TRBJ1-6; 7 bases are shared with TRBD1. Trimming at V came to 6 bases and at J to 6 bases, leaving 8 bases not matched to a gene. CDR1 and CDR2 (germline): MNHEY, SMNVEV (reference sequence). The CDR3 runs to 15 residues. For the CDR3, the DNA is TGTGCCAGCAGACGTTCAGGGGGTCGTAATTCACCCCTCCACTTT. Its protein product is CASRRSGGRNSPLHF.

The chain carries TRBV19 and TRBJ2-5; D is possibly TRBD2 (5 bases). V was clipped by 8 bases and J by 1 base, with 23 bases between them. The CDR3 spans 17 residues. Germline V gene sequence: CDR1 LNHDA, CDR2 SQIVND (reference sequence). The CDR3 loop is CASSSALANKIQETQYF. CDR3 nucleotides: TGTGCCAGTTCGAGCGCCTTAGCGAACAAAATCCAAGAGACCCAGTACTTC.

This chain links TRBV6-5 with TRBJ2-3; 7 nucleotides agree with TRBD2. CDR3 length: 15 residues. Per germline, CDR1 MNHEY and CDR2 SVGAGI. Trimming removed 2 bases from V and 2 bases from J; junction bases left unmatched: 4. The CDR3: CASSYSGASTDTQYF. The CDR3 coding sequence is TGTGCCAGCAGTTACAGCGGGGCGTCCACAGATACGCAGTATTTT.

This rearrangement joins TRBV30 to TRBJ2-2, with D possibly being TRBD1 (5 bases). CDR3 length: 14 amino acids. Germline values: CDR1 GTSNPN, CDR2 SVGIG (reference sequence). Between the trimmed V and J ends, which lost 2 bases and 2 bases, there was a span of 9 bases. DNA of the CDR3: TGTGCCTGGAGTCGCGGACAAAACACCGGGGAGCTGTTTTTT. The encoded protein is CAWSRGQNTGELFF.

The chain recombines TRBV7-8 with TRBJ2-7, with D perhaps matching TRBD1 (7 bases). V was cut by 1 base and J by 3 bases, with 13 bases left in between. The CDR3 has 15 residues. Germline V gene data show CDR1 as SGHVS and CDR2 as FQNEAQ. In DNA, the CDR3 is TGTGCCAGCAGCTTAGTACCAGGGGGGATCTACGAGCAGTACTTC. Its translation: CASSLVPGGIYEQYF.

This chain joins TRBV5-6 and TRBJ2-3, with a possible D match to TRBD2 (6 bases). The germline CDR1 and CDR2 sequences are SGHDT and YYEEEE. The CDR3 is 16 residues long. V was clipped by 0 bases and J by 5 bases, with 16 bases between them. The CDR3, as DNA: TGTGCCAGCAGCTTGGCCCCGGGAGTACCTTTAGATACGCAGTATTTT. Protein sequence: CASSLAPGVPLDTQYF.

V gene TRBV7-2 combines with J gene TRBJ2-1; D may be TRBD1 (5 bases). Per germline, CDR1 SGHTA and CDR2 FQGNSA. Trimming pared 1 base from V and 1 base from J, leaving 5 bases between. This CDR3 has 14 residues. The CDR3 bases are TGTGCCAGCAGCTTAGGACAGTCCTACAATGAGCAGTTCTTC. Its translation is CASSLGQSYNEQFF.

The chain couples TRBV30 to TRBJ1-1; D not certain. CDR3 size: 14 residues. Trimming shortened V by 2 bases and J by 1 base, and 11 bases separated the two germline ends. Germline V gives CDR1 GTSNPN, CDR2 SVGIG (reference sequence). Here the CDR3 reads CAWSRAGRNTEAFF. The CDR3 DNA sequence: TGTGCCTGGAGTCGGGCGGGCCGGAACACTGAAGCTTTCTTT.

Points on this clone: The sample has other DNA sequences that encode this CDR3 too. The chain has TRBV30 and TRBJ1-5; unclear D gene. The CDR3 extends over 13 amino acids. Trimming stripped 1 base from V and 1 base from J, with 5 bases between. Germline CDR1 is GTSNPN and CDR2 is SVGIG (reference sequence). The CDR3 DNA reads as TGTGCCTGGAGTGCCCAGAGCAATCAGCCCCAGCATTTT. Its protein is CAWSAQSNQPQHF. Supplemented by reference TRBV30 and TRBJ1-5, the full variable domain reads SQTIHQWPATLVQPVGSPLSLECTVEGTSNPNLYWYRQAAGRGLQLLFYSVGIGQISSEVPQNLSASRPQDRQFILSSKKLLLSDSGFYLCAWSAQSNQPQHFGDGTRLSIL.

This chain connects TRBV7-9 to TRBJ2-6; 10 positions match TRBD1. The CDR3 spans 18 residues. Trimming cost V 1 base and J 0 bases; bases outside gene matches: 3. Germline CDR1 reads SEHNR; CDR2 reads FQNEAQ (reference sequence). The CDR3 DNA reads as TGTGCCAGCAGCTTAGGGGACAGGGGCCTCTCTGGGGCCAACGTCCTGACTTTC. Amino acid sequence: CASSLGDRGLSGANVLTF.

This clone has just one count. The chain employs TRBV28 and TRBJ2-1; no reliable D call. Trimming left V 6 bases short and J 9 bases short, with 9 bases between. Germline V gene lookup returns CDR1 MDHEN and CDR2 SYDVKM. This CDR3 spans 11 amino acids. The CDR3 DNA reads TGTGCCAGCAGCCCCAGTACTGAGCAGTTCTTC. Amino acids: CASSPSTEQFF.

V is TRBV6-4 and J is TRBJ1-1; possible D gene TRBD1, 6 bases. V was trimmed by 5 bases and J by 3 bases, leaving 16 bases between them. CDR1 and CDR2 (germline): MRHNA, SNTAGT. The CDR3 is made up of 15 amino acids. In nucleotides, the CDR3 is TGTGCCAGCAGTTCAAACTCGGACAGCCACACTGAAGCTTTCTTT. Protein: CASSSNSDSHTEAFF.

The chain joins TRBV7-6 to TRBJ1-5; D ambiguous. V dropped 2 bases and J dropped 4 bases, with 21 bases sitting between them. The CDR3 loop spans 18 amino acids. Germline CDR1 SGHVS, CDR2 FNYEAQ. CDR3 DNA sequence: TGTGCCAGCAGCTTATACCCCCCCCGAACAGAGTTTAATCAGCCCCAGCATTTT. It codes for CASSLYPPRTEFNQPQHF.

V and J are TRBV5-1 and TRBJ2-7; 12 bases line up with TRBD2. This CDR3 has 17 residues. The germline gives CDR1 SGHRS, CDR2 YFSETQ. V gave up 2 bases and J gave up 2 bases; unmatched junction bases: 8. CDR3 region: CASSFGPRLAGAYEQYF. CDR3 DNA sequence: TGCGCCAGCAGCTTCGGGCCCCGACTAGCGGGGGCCTACGAGCAGTACTTC.

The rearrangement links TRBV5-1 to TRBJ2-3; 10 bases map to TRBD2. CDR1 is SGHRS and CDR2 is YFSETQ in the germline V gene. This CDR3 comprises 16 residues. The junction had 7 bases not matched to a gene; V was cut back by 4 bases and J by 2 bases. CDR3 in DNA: TGCGCCAGCAGCCTAGTCCTAGCGGGGGCCACAGATACGCAGTATTTT. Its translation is CASSLVLAGATDTQYF. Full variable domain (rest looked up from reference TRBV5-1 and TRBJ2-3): KAGVTQTPRYLIKTRGQQVTLSCSPISGHRSVSWYQQTPGQGLQFLFEYFSETQRNKGNFPGRFSGRQFSNSRSEMNVSTLELGDSALYLCASSLVLAGATDTQYFGPGTRLTVL.

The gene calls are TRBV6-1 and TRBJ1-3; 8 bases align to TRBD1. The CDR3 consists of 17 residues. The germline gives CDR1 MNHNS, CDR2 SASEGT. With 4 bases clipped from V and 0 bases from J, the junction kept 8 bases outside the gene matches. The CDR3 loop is CASSAVTGVFSGNTIYF. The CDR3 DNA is TGTGCCAGCAGTGCTGTGACAGGGGTCTTCTCTGGAAACACCATATATTTT.

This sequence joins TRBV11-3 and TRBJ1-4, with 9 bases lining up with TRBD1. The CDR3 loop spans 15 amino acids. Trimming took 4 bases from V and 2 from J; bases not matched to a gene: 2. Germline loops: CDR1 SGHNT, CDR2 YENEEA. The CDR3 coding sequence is TGTGCCAGCAGCTCTGGACAGGGGACTAATGAAAAACTGTTTTTT. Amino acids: CASSSGQGTNEKLFF.

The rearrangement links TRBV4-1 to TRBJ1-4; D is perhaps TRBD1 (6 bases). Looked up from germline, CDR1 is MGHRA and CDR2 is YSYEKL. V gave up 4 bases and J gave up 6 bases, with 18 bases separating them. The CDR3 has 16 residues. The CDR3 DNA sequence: TGCGCCAGCAGCCTCCCCCGGCAGGGGTCGGATGAAAAACTGTTTTTT. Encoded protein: CASSLPRQGSDEKLFF.

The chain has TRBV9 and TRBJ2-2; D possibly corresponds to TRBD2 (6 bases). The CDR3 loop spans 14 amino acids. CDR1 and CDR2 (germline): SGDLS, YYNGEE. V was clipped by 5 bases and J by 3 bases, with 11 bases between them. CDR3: CASSGGVDTGELFF. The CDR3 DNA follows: TGTGCCAGCAGTGGCGGGGTGGACACCGGGGAGCTGTTTTTT.

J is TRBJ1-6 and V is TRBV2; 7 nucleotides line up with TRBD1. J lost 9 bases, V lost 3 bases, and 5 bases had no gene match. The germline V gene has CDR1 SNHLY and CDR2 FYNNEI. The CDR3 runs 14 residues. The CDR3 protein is CASSDGTVGSPLHF. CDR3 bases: TGTGCCAGCAGTGATGGGACAGTGGGTTCACCCCTCCACTTT.

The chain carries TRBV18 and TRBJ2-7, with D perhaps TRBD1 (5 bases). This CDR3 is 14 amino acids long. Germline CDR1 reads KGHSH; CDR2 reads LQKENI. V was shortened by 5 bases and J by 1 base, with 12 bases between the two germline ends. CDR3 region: CASSIGAQSYEQYF. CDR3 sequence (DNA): TGTGCCAGCTCAATAGGGGCTCAGTCCTACGAGCAGTACTTC.